This TCR beta chain was identified during a study of CD8+CD57+ T cells in acquired aplastic anemia. Study-level background: CD4+ and CD8+ cells, once sorted, gave DNA averaging roughly 3 ug.

TCR beta VDJ combinations and CDR3 sequences were profiled from genomic DNA. MiXCR was run by TCRdb on the reads, yielding one entry per CDR3 protein. The sample records about 180,000 distinct CDR3 sequences, 35% to 50% being singletons. The germline gives CDR1 DFQATT, CDR2 SNEGSKA (reference sequence). CDR3 length: 13 residues. This clonotype was seen repeatedly, ten times or more. The antigen is unknown. Sequence at one end of the junction differs from germline and may be a read error. The study's findings and limits: About 30 CD8+ CDR3 sequences occurred in both the patients and the controls. Patients and controls were not found to differ significantly in CD8+ Simpson's diversity.

The origin of this receptor is a human donor in good health. Sequenced sample: sorted CD4+, CD8+, or CD8+CD57+ T cells (not recorded which) from PBMCs. The rearrangement uses TRBV20-1 and TRBJ2-5; D not resolved. The CDR3 here is CSARESGRETQYF. The CDR3 coding sequence is TGCAGCGCTAGAGAGTCTGGAAGGGAGACCCAGTACTTC.